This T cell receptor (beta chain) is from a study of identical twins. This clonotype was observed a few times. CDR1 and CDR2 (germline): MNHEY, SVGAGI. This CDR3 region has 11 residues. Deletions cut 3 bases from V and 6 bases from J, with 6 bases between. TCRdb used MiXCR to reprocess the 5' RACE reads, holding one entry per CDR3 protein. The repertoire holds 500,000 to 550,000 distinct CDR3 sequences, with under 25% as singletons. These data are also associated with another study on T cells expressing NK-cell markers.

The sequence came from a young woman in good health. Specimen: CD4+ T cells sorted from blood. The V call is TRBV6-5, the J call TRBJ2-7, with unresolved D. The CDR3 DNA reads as TGTGCCAGCAGTTATTCGGCCGAGCAGTACTTC. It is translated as CASSYSAEQYF.